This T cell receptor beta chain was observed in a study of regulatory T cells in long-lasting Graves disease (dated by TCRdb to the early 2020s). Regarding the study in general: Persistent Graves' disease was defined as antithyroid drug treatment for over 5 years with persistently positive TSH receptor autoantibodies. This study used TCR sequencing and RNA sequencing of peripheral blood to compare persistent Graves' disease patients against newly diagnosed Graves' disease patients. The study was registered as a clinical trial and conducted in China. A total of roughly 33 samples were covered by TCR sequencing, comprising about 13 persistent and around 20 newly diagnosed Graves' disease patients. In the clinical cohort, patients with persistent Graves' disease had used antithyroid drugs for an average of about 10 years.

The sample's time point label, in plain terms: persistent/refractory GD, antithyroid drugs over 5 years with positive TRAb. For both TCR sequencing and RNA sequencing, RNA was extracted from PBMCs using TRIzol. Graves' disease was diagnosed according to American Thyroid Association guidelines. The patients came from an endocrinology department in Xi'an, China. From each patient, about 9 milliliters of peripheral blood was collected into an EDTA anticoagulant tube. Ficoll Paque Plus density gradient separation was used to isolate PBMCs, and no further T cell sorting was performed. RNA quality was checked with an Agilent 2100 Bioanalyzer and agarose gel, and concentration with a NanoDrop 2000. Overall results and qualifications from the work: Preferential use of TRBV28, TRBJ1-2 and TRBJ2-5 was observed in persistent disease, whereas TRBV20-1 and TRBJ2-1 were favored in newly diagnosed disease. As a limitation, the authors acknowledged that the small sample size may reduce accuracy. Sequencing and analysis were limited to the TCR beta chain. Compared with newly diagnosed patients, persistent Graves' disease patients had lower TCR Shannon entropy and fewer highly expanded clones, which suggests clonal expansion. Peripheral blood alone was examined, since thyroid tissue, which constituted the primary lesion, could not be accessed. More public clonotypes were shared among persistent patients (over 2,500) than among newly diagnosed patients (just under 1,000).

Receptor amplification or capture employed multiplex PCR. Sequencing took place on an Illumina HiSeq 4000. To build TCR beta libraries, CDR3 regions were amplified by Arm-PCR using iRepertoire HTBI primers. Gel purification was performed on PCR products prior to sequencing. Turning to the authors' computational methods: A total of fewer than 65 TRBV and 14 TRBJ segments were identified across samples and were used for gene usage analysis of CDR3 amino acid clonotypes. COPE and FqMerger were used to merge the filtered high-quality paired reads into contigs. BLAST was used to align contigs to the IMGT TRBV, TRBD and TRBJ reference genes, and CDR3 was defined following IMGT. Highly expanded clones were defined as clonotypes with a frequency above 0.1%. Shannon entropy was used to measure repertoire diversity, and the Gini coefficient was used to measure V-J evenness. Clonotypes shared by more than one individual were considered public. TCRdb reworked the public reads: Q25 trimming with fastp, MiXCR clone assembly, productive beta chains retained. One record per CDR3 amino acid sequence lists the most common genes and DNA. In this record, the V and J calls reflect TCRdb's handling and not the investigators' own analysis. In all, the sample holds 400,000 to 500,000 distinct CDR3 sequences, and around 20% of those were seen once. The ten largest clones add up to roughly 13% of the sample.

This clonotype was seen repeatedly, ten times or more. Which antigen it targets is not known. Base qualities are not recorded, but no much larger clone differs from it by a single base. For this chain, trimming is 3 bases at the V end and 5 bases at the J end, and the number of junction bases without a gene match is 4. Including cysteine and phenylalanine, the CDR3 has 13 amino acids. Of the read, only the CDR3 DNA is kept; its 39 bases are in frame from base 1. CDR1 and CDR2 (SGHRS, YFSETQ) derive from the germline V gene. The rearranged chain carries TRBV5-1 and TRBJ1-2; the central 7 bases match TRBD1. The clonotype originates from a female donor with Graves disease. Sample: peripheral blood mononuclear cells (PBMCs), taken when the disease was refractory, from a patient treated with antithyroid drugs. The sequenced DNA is TGCGCCAGCAGCTGGGACAGCTCTTATGGCTACACCTTC. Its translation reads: CASSWDSSYGYTF.